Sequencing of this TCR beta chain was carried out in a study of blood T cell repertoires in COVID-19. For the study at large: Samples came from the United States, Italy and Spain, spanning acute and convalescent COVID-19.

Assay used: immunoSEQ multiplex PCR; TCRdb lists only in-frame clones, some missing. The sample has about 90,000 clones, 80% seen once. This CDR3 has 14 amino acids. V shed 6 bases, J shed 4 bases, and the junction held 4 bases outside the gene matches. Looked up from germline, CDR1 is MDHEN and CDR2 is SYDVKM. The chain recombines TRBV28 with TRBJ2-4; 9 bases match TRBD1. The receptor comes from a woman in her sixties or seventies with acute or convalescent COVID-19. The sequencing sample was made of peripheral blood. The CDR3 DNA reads TGTGCCAGCAGGGAACAGGGGGCAAAAAACATTCAGTACTTC. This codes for CASREQGAKNIQYF.